This T cell receptor beta chain is drawn from a study of T-cell reconstitution after alpha-beta-depleted transplantation in children. This clonotype was picked up many times. The library targeted TCRbeta and was prepared with unique molecular identifiers. TCRdb independently ran MiXCR on the PCR reads; one entry per CDR3 protein. Altogether hundreds of thousands of distinct CDR3 sequences are present, around a sixth being singletons, with the ten largest covering 1.1%. Trimming took off 0 bases at V and 1 base at J, with 13 bases between the two ends. This CDR3 has 16 amino acids. The rearrangement joins TRBV12-3 or TRBV12-4 to TRBJ2-7, with D possibly TRBD2 on 6 matching bases. Sequencing was performed on PBMCs from the stem cell graft donor, taken from the stem cell graft. The source is a human donor who donated a stem cell graft to a child with acute myeloid leukemia. CDR3 in DNA: TGTGCCAGCAGTTTAGCCGGTGCGGGACTGTCCTACGAGCAGTACTTC. It translates to CASSLAGAGLSYEQYF.